Listed below are T cell receptor beta chains from one sample, sequenced in a study of OX40 agonist ivuxolimab in advanced cancers. Clones were sequenced by immunoSEQ multiplex PCR, and TCRdb holds only the in-frame ones, with some missing. The sample lists tens of thousands of clones; approximately 86% were seen once. Sequencing used CD4+ or CD8+ T cells sorted from blood, obtained in a trial of the OX40 agonist ivuxolimab. The receptors here all came from an adult with an advanced solid tumor such as melanoma, head and neck, liver or kidney cancer. CDR3s include the opening cysteine and the closing phenylalanine or tryptophan. Fields, in order: J gene, V gene, D gene, CDR3 protein. The D gene is left open where the match is weak.

J gene: TRBJ2-1; V gene: TRBV4-3; D gene: TRBD1; CDR3 protein: CASSRGLTGGVEQFF
J gene: TRBJ1-3; V gene: TRBV6-1; D gene: -; CDR3 protein: CASRTNSGNTIYF
J gene: TRBJ1-2; V gene: TRBV28; D gene: TRBD1; CDR3 protein: CASSIQQGIYTF
J gene: TRBJ2-7; V gene: TRBV29-1; D gene: TRBD1; CDR3 protein: CSVAGGQGNYEQYF
J gene: TRBJ2-1; V gene: TRBV7-8; D gene: TRBD2; CDR3 protein: CASSYALAGAYNEQFF
J gene: TRBJ2-7; V gene: TRBV10-3; D gene: TRBD1; CDR3 protein: CAISEDRGTYEQYF
J gene: TRBJ2-7; V gene: TRBV5-1; D gene: TRBD1; CDR3 protein: CASSFSDRGPYEQYF
J gene: TRBJ2-7; V gene: TRBV5-1; D gene: TRBD1; CDR3 protein: CASSLRQGLSYEQYF
J gene: TRBJ2-7; V gene: TRBV6-5; D gene: -; CDR3 protein: CASSDLTNGTPDNF
J gene: TRBJ2-7; V gene: TRBV10-3; D gene: TRBD2; CDR3 protein: CAISDRTSGGYEQYF
J gene: TRBJ1-1; V gene: TRBV19; D gene: -; CDR3 protein: CASSISKNTEAFF
J gene: TRBJ1-1; V gene: TRBV7-9; D gene: TRBD1; CDR3 protein: CASSPQGANTEAFF
J gene: TRBJ1-2; V gene: TRBV7-9; D gene: TRBD1; CDR3 protein: CASSGDRGPGGYTF
J gene: TRBJ1-6; V gene: TRBV5-1; D gene: -; CDR3 protein: CASSLEGEGVFGSPLHF
J gene: TRBJ2-1; V gene: TRBV7-7; D gene: TRBD2; CDR3 protein: CASSLTGGPPYNEQFF
J gene: TRBJ1-3; V gene: TRBV7-6; D gene: -; CDR3 protein: CASSLAGREHGNTIYF
J gene: TRBJ2-5; V gene: TRBV11-3; D gene: -; CDR3 protein: CASSSLTGTSLETQYF
J gene: TRBJ1-2; V gene: TRBV7-9; D gene: -; CDR3 protein: CASSQGPTGTSYGYTF
J gene: TRBJ2-2; V gene: TRBV4-2; D gene: -; CDR3 protein: CASSPVAVSNTGELFF
J gene: TRBJ1-3; V gene: TRBV14; D gene: -; CDR3 protein: CASSTRTDSSGNTIYF
J gene: TRBJ2-1; V gene: TRBV4-3; D gene: -; CDR3 protein: CASSHGSDNNEQFF
J gene: TRBJ1-3; V gene: TRBV7-9; D gene: -; CDR3 protein: CASSPPLRAPGNTIYF
J gene: TRBJ2-2; V gene: TRBV9; D gene: -; CDR3 protein: CASSLSSAQGNTGELFF
J gene: TRBJ2-3; V gene: TRBV2; D gene: TRBD1; CDR3 protein: CASSSPPGQRSTDTQYF
J gene: TRBJ1-2; V gene: TRBV6-5; D gene: -; CDR3 protein: CASRQGRIPYGYTF